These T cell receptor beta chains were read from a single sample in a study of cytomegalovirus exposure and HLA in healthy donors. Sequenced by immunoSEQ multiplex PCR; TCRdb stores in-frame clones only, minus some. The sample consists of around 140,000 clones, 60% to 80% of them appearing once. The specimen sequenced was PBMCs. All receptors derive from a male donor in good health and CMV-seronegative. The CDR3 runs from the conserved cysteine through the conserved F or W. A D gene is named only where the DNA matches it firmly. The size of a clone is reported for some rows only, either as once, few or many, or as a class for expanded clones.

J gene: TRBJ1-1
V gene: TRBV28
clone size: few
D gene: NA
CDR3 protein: CASSLRQGEAFF
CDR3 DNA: TGTGCCAGCAGTTTAAGGCAGGGCGAAGCTTTCTTT

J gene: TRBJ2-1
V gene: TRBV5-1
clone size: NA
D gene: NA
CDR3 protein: CASSLETYSYNEQFF
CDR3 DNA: TGCGCCAGCAGCTTAGAGACTTACTCCTACAATGAGCAGTTCTTC

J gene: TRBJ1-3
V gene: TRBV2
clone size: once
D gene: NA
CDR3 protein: CASSGGNTGNTIYF
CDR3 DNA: TGTGCCAGCAGTGGTGGCAATACGGGAAACACCATATATTTT

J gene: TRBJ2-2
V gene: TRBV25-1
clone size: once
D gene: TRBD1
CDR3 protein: CASSYQMTGTTGELFF
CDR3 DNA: TGTGCCAGCAGCTATCAGATGACAGGGACGACCGGGGAGCTGTTTTTT

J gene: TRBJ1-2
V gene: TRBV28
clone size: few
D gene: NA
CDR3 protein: CASSLFWAVANYGYTF
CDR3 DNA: TGTGCCAGCAGTTTATTTTGGGCAGTAGCTAACTATGGCTACACCTTC

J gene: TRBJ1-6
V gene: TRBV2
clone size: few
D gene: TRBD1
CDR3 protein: CASSEEQGARSPLHF
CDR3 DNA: TGTGCCAGCAGTGAGGAACAGGGGGCTAGATCACCCCTCCACTTT

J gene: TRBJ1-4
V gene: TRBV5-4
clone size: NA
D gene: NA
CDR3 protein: CASSKGQRNEKLFF
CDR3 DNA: TGTGCCAGCAGCAAGGGGCAGCGAAATGAAAAACTGTTTTTT

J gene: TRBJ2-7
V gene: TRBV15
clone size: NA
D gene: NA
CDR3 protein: CATSRAERVSYEQYF
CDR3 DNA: TGTGCCACCAGCAGAGCGGAACGGGTCTCCTACGAGCAGTACTTC

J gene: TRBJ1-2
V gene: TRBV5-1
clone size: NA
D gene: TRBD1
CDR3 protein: CASSSTGELYGYTF
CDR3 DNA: TGCGCCAGCAGCTCAACAGGGGAACTCTATGGCTACACCTTC

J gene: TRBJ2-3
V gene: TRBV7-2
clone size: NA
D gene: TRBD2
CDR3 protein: CASSRLAGSPDTQYF
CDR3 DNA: TGTGCCAGCAGCAGACTAGCGGGGTCCCCAGATACGCAGTATTTT

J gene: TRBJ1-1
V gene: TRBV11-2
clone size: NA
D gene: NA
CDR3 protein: CASSLVTGRTEAFF
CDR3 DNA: TGTGCCAGCAGCTTAGTAACAGGTCGCACTGAAGCTTTCTTT

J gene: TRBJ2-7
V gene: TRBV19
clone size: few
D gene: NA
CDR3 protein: CASSIEGTEQYF
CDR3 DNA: TGTGCCAGTAGTATAGAGGGGACAGAGCAGTACTTC

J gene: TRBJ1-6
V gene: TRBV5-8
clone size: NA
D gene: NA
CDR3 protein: CASSLWGLDSPLHF
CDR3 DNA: TGTGCCAGCAGCTTGTGGGGGCTGGATTCACCCCTCCACTTT

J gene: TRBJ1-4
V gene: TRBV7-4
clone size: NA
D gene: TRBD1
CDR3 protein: CASSAQGALEKLFF
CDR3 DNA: TGTGCCAGCAGCGCACAGGGGGCGCTTGAAAAACTGTTTTTT

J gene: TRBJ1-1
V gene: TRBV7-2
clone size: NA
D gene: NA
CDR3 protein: CASNRGRGRANTEAFF
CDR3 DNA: TGTGCCAGCAACCGCGGAAGAGGCAGGGCGAACACTGAAGCTTTCTTT